Below, 16 T cell receptor beta chains from the same sample are listed, as sequenced in a study of cytomegalovirus exposure and HLA in healthy donors. In the PCR, 60 Vbeta and 13 Jbeta primers were used. Sequencing was performed with immunoSEQ multiplex PCR; in TCRdb, only in-frame clones are kept and a portion is missing. Among over 200,000 clones listed, over 70% were seen once. Sequenced material: PBMCs. The receptors originated from a woman aged 60-75 years in good health and CMV-seropositive.

The sample holds a few counts of this clone. The rearrangement joins TRBV5-4 to TRBJ1-6; D is unclear. V lost 0 bases and J 7 bases, leaving 8 bases between the germline ends. The germline gives CDR1 SGHNT, CDR2 YYREEE (reference sequence). This CDR3 spans 14 amino acids. The CDR3 bases are TGTGCCAGCAGCTTGGTGAATCAGAATTCACCCCTCCACTTT. This codes for CASSLVNQNSPLHF. Complete variable domain (other parts from reference TRBV5-4 and TRBJ1-6): ETGVTQSPTHLIKTRGQQVTLRCSSQSGHNTVSWYQQALGQGPQFIFQYYREEENGRGNFPPRFSGLQFPNYSSELNVNALELDDSALYLCASSLVNQNSPLHFGNGTRLTVT.

This clone came up once. The chain recombines TRBV30 with TRBJ1-1; no reliable D call. The CDR3 covers 12 residues. The V end was cut by 0 bases, the J end by 2 bases, with 4 bases between. CDR1 and CDR2 (germline): GTSNPN, SVGIG (reference sequence). CDR3 region: CAWSVINTEAFF. CDR3 bases: TGTGCCTGGAGTGTCATCAACACTGAAGCTTTCTTT.

J is TRBJ2-3 and V is TRBV6-1; D unresolved. CDR1 is MNHNS, CDR2 SASEGT, per germline. V was clipped by 7 bases and J by 3 bases, with 11 bases between them. The CDR3 is 13 amino acids. The CDR3 region is CASNAISTDTQYF. CDR3 DNA sequence: TGTGCCAGCAACGCGATTTCTACAGATACGCAGTATTTT.

The V call is TRBV7-2, the J call TRBJ1-1, with a tentative D call TRBD1 (6 bases). Germline CDR1 SGHTA, CDR2 FQGNSA. This CDR3 comprises 14 residues. V lost 5 bases, J lost 7 bases, and 17 bases lay in between. The CDR3 DNA is TGTGCCAGCAGCCGGTTGGGGGGGCCAGATGAAGCTTTCTTT. Translated, it gives CASSRLGGPDEAFF.

To note about this clone: This specimen includes other DNA sequences encoding the same CDR3. This rearrangement joins TRBV28 to TRBJ1-3, with 7 bases identical to TRBD1. Unmatched junction bases numbered 4, after V lost 6 bases and J lost 2 bases. Per the germline V gene, CDR1 is MDHEN and CDR2 is SYDVKM. The CDR3 has 14 amino acids. In nucleotides, the CDR3 is TGTGCCAGCAGCCTCGACAGGGCTGGAAACACCATATATTTT. As protein: CASSLDRAGNTIYF.

This clone was seen just once. This chain uses TRBV7-9 with TRBJ2-2; D unresolved. The CDR3 extends over 16 amino acids. V was pared by 1 base and J by 4 bases, with 13 bases between. CDR1 and CDR2 (germline): SEHNR, FQNEAQ (reference sequence). CDR3: CASSLVTGPGTGELFF. CDR3 bases: TGTGCCAGCAGCTTAGTTACGGGTCCGGGCACCGGGGAGCTGTTTTTT.

There are a few counts of this clone. V is TRBV7-2 and J is TRBJ1-5, with TRBD1 identical over 7 bases. The germline CDR1 and CDR2 sequences are SGHTA and FQGNSA. The V and J ends lost 1 base and 2 bases, in that order; junction bases with no gene match: 11. There are 18 residues in the CDR3. In nucleotides, the CDR3 is TGTGCCAGCAGCTTAGTACCGACAGGGATCGCGGGCAATCAGCCCCAGCATTTT. This encodes CASSLVPTGIAGNQPQHF.

This chain connects TRBV5-1 to TRBJ2-1; a possible D gene is TRBD1 (5 bases). The CDR3 is 14 residues long. V lost 2 bases and J 9 bases, leaving 15 bases between the germline ends. Germline CDR1 is SGHRS and CDR2 is YFSETQ. CDR3 residues: CASSLHHQGIEQFF. The CDR3 DNA reads as TGCGCCAGCAGCTTACACCATCAGGGAATTGAGCAGTTCTTC.

The chain couples TRBV28 to TRBJ1-2; D possibly corresponds to TRBD1 (6 bases). Germline V gene lookup returns CDR1 MDHEN and CDR2 SYDVKM. V was shortened by 8 bases and J by 8 bases, with 15 bases between the two germline ends. The CDR3 totals 12 residues. The DNA of the CDR3 is TGTGCCAGCTCAGGGGAGATAGGCGGCTACACCTTC. Translated, it gives CASSGEIGGYTF.

The chain uses TRBV5-4 and TRBJ2-2, with TRBD1 matching over 7 bases. The CDR3 is 15 amino acids. CDR1 and CDR2 (germline): SGHNT, YYREEE (reference sequence). V shed 4 bases, J shed 5 bases, and the junction held 8 bases outside the gene matches. The CDR3 DNA reads as TGTGCCAGCAGCCCAAGACAGGGTTCGACCGGGGAGCTGTTTTTT. It yields the protein CASSPRQGSTGELFF.

The V and J genes are TRBV10-3 and TRBJ2-1; TRBD2 aligns across 7 bases. J was trimmed by 4 bases and V by 3 bases; bases with no gene match: 9. This CDR3 is built from 16 residues. In germline, CDR1 is ENHRY, CDR2 SYGVKD. The CDR3 region is CAISEHTRTRYNEQFF. CDR3 nucleotide sequence: TGTGCCATCAGTGAACATACCCGGACTAGGTACAATGAGCAGTTCTTC.

The CDR3 loop is CASSQGDQREISYNEQFF. In DNA, the CDR3 is TGCGCCAGCAGCCAGGGAGACCAGCGGGAGATCTCCTACAATGAGCAGTTCTTC. J is TRBJ2-1 and V is TRBV5-1; 8 bases fit TRBD2. J lost 0 bases, V lost 4 bases, and 12 bases had no gene match. There are 18 residues in the CDR3. Germline V gene data show CDR1 as SGHRS and CDR2 as YFSETQ.

This sequence joins TRBV7-3 and TRBJ2-3, with D possibly being TRBD1 (6 bases). Trimming removed 4 bases from V and 0 bases from J, with 14 bases in between. In germline, CDR1 is SGHTA, CDR2 FQGTGA. CDR3 length: 16 amino acids. CDR3 DNA sequence: TGTGCCAGCAGCTCAGGGACATCCTCTAGCACAGATACGCAGTATTTT. Protein: CASSSGTSSSTDTQYF.

This rearrangement joins TRBV7-2 to TRBJ2-2, with D possibly matching TRBD2 (6 bases). Germline loops: CDR1 SGHTA, CDR2 FQGNSA. The CDR3 covers 15 residues. Trimming stripped 5 bases from V and 0 bases from J, with 10 bases between. The DNA of the CDR3 is TGTGCCAGCAGCCGGGACTCATCGAACACCGGGGAGCTGTTTTTT. Amino acid sequence: CASSRDSSNTGELFF.

In the case of this clone: This sample also contains other DNA sequences that code for the same CDR3. The chain is built from TRBV7-9 and TRBJ2-4; the D gene is possibly TRBD2 (6 bases). The CDR3 sequence is 16 residues long. V gave up 5 bases and J gave up 4 bases, with 18 bases separating them. Germline values: CDR1 SEHNR, CDR2 FQNEAQ (reference sequence). DNA for the CDR3: TGTGCCAGCAGCCTTGGAGCGCAACTAGCTAAAAACATTCAGTACTTC. It yields the protein CASSLGAQLAKNIQYF.

The chain employs TRBV28 and TRBJ1-3, with D possibly TRBD1 on 6 matching bases. Germline V gene sequence: CDR1 MDHEN, CDR2 SYDVKM. V lost 5 bases to trimming and J lost 4 bases, with 6 bases between them. This CDR3 spans 12 amino acids. In DNA form, the CDR3 reads TGTGCCAGCAGTACAGGGGGAAACACCATATATTTT. This gives the protein CASSTGGNTIYF.